The subject of this entry is one T cell receptor (beta chain). CDR1 SEHNR and CDR2 FQNEAQ come from the germline V gene (reference sequence). V was pared by 5 bases and J by 6 bases, with 25 bases between. CDR3 length equals 17 residues. The data originate from a study of T cell changes during pregnancy in multiple sclerosis. The method was immunoSEQ multiplex PCR; TCRdb's version includes in-frame clones alone and lacks a portion of them. The sample lists tens of thousands of clones, about 91% occurring once. V is TRBV7-9 and J is TRBJ1-1, with D possibly matching TRBD1 (6 bases). The receptor comes from a female donor with multiple sclerosis, enrolled in a pregnancy study. This sample comprised peripheral blood, obtained before pregnancy. In nucleotides, the CDR3 is TGTGCCAGCAGCCCCAGCCACGCAGGGGCGAGTAACGCTGAAGCTTTCTTT. Residues: CASSPSHAGASNAEAFF.